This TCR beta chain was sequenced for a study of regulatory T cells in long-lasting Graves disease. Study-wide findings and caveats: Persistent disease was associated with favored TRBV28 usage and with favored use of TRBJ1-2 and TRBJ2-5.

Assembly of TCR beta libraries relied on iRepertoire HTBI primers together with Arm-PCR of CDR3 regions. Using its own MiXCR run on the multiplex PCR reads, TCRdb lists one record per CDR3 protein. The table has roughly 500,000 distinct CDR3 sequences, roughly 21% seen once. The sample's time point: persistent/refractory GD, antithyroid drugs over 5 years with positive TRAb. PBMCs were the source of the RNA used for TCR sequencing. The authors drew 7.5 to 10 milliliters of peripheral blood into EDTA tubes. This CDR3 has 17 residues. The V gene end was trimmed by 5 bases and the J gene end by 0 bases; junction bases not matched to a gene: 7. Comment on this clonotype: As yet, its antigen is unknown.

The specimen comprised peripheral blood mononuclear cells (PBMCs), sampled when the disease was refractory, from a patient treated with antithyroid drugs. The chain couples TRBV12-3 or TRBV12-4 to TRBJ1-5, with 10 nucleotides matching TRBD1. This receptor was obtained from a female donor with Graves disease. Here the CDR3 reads CASSDRGQGGSNQPQHF. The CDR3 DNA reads TGTGCCAGCAGTGACCGCGGACAGGGGGGTAGCAATCAGCCCCAGCATTTT.